This T cell receptor (beta chain) originates from a study of T cells in Graves' hyperthyroidism and ophthalmopathy (dated by TCRdb to between 2017 and 2020). Looking at the study overall: Peripheral blood samples were taken at initial diagnosis, before any treatment was given. After sampling, hyperthyroidism patients received methimazole starting at 30 mg daily, and ophthalmopathy patients received high-dose intravenous methylprednisolone. For training and testing, the 100 or so patients in the discovery cohort were randomly divided in a 7:3 ratio. Thyroid tissue and blood T-cell repertoires from several Graves' hyperthyroidism patients were also compared in the study. To identify TCR V-J signatures that set the groups apart, the researchers used a discovery cohort of about a hundred patients, made up of some 41 with Graves' ophthalmopathy and 57 with stable Graves' hyperthyroidism. TCR Vbeta CDR3 sequencing of 135 peripheral blood samples (approximately 44 ophthalmopathy, over 70 hyperthyroidism and around 17 progressor patients) is reported in the paper. Whether ophthalmopathy could be predicted prospectively was tested in an independent validation cohort made up of 18 hyperthyroidism patients plus 17 patients who later progressed to ophthalmopathy.

Study-level results and caveats: Sample size was not statistically predetermined, and investigators were not blinded to group allocation. In validation, progression to ophthalmopathy was predicted by the model with roughly 69% sensitivity and around 75% specificity, a median of about 6 months before onset. Ophthalmopathy was separated from stable hyperthyroidism by a 13 V-J signature model, with approximately 89% sensitivity and roughly 84% specificity obtained in cross-validation and 80%/75% obtained in testing. Most expanded thyroid clonotypes (frequency above 0.001) were also detected in blood, suggesting blood repertoires may reflect thyroid immune responses.

Taken from cysteine to phenylalanine, the CDR3 has 14 residues. Only the CDR3 portion is preserved as DNA: 42 bases, with reading frame beginning at the first base. V gives up 7 bases and J gives up 7 bases, and the segment between their germline ends measures 18 bases. CDR1 is given as MNHGY and CDR2 as SAAAGT, both from the germline V gene. The sample holds a few counts of this clonotype. Its antigen specificity is not known. One base away there is no much larger clone; base qualities are not given. Hyperthyroidism patients were newly diagnosed, with disease duration under 2 months, and aged 18 to 65 years. The study excluded patients with uncontrolled infections, other autoimmune diseases, pregnancy or lactation. Clinical symptoms, serum thyroxine and TRAb, thyroid ultrasound, and orbital computed tomography formed the basis for the diagnoses. For progressor patients, blood was drawn at the first diagnosis of hyperthyroidism, before any ophthalmopathy symptoms had appeared. PBMCs were isolated from more than 9 ml of fresh peripheral blood by Ficoll-Paque density gradient centrifugation. Progressor patients were defined as those initially diagnosed with Graves' hyperthyroidism in whom ophthalmopathy developed during follow-up. Trizol reagent was used to extract total RNA, and RNA quality was then checked on an Agilent 2100 Bioanalyzer.

TCR beta CDR3 regions were amplified from RNA transcripts. The first round of RT-PCR for the TCR CDR3 was performed with the HTBI primer set and the Qiagen OneStep RT-PCR kit. The libraries were constructed in a second round of multiplex PCR and then size-selected and purified. The libraries were sequenced on an Illumina HiSeq2000 using paired-end 100 bp reads. As for the authors' bioinformatics: SOAPnuke was used to process the raw data, removing reads that contained adapters or uncalled bases, had a mean Phred below 15, or lacked an exact match to the constant primer or identifier. COPE v1.2.5 was used to merge high-quality paired reads, and clonotypes were defined as unique nucleotide sequences. MiTCR v1.1 was used to align clonotypes to the IMGT TRBV, TRBD and TRBJ reference segments. The analysis was restricted to V-J combinations with a frequency above 0.0001, which together covered just over 98% of the repertoires. A TCS score was defined as the ratio between F50 (clonal expansion) and ExV (chaos), using BLOSUM62-based TCRdist between CDR3 peptides within each V-J. Welch's t-statistics and random forest reduced approximately 520 V-J features to about 12, which were used in a naive Bayes classifier (R e1071). TCRdb took the public reads, trimmed them with fastp at Q25, ran MiXCR for clone calling and kept in-frame beta chains. Rows matching on CDR3 protein sequence are summarized as one entry with the most common DNA and genes. What appears here as the V and J calls and clone size reflects TCRdb's work, not the paper's. The sample includes fewer than 400,000 distinct CDR3 sequences, with more than 15% observed a single time. Clones ranked in the top ten supply about 27% of the sample.

Here the chain combines TRBV6-8 and TRBJ2-3; the D assignment is uncertain and may be TRBD1 or TRBD2, with 5 bases supporting each. The TCR comes from a young woman with Graves' hyperthyroidism that later progressed to Graves' ophthalmopathy. Sequenced input: blood. The CDR3 in this case is CASIHGAQRNTQYF. The bases are TGTGCCAGCATCCACGGGGCACAGCGAAATACGCAGTATTTT.